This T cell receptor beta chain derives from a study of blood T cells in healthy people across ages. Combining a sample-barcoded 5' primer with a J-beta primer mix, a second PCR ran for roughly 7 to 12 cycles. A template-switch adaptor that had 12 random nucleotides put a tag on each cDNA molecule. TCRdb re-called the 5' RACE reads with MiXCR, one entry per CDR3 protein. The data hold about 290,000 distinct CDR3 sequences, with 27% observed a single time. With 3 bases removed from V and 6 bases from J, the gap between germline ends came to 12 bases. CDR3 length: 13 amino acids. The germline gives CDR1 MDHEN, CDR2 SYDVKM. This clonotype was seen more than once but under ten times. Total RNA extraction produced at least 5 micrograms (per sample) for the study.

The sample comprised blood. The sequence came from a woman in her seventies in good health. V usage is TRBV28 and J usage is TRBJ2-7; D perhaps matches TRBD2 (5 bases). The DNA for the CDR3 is TGTGCCAGCAGTTTGGGTAGACGGGGCGAGCAGTACTTC. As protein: CASSLGRRGEQYF.